This T cell receptor (beta chain) was sequenced for a study of T-cell memory formation after mild COVID-19. Study-wide findings and caveats: Clones contracting over day 15 to 85 were CD4/CD8 balanced, with later expanders leaning CD4+. Certain responding clones were present in pre-infection memory, suggesting participation of cross-reactive memory.

Each CDR3 protein gets one entry after TCRdb re-called the 5' RACE reads with MiXCR. This sample has 300,000 to 400,000 distinct CDR3 sequences, with 15% to 20% found just once. The CDR3 spans 17 residues. Germline assignment: CDR1 SEHNR and CDR2 FQNEAQ (reference sequence). Trimming removed 5 bases at V and 3 bases at J, with 20 bases between. This clonotype occurred a few times. Its antigen remains unidentified. The chain joins TRBV7-9 to TRBJ2-1; a weak D match, TRBD2 (6 bases). This clonotype originated in a young man who had mild COVID-19 (a few samples of this study predate the infection). Cell type and time point are not known. The specimen was PBMCs or a T cell subset sorted from them (not recorded which). The CDR3 spells CASSPPLGTGNYNEQFF. In nucleotides, the CDR3 is TGTGCCAGCAGCCCACCCCTGGGGACTGGGAACTACAATGAGCAGTTCTTC.